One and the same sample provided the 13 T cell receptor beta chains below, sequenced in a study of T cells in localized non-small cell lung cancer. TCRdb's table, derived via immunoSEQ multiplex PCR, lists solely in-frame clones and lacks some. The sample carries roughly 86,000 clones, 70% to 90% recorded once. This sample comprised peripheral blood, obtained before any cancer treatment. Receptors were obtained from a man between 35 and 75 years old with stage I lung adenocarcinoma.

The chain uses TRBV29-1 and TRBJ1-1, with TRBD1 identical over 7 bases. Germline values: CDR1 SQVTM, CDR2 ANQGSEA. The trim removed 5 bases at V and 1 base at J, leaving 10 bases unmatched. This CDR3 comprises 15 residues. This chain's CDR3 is CSVTRGRHGNTEAFF. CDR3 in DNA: TGCAGCGTTACGAGGGGGCGCCACGGGAACACTGAAGCTTTCTTT.

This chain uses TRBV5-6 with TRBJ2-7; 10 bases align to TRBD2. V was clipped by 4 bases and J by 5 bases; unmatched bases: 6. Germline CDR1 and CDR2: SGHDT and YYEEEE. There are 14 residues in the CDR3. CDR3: CASSLAGVGDEQYF. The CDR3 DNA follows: TGTGCCAGCAGCCTAGCGGGGGTAGGCGACGAGCAGTACTTC. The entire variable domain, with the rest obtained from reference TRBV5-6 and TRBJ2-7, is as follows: DAGVTQSPTHLIKTRGQQVTLRCSPKSGHDTVSWYQQALGQGPQFIFQYYEEEERQRGNFPDRFSGHQFPNYSSELNVNALLLGDSALYLCASSLAGVGDEQYFGPGTRLTVT.

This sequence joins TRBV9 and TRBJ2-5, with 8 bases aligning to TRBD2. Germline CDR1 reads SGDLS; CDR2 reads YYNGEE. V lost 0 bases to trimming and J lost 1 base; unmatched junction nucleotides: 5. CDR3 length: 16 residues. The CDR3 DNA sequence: TGTGCCAGCAGCGTAGGGTTTAGCGGGGCCCAAGAGACCCAGTACTTC. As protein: CASSVGFSGAQETQYF.

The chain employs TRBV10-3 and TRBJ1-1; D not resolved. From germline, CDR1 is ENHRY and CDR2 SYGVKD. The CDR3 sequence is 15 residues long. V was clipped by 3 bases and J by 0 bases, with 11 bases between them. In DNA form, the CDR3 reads TGTGCCATCAGTGACCCCCCCCGGGTGAACACTGAAGCTTTCTTT. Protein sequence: CAISDPPRVNTEAFF.

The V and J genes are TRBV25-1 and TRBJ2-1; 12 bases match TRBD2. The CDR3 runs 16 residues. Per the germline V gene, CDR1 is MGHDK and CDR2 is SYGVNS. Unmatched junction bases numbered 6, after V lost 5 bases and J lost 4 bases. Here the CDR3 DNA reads TGTGCCAGCAGTCCAACCGGACTAGCGGGGTACAATGAGCAGTTCTTC. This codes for CASSPTGLAGYNEQFF. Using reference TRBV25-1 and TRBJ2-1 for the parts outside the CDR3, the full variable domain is EADIYQTPRYLVIGTGKKITLECSQTMGHDKMYWYQQDPGMELHLIHYSYGVNSTEKGDLSSESTVSRIRTEHFPLTLESARPSHTSQYLCASSPTGLAGYNEQFFGPGTRLTVL.

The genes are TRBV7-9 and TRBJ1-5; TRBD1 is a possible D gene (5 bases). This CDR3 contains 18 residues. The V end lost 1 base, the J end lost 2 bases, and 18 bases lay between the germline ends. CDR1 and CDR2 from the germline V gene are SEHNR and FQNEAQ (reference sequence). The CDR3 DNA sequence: TGTGCCAGCAGCTTAGACAGTACGCAGGGAAGAGGCAATCAGCCCCAGCATTTT. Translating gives CASSLDSTQGRGNQPQHF.

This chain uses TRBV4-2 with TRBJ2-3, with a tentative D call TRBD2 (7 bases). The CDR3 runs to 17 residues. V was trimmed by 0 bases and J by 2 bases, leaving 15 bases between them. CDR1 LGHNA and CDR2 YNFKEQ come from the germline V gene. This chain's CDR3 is CASSQDRRGGFTDTQYF. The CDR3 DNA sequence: TGTGCCAGCAGCCAAGATCGGAGGGGGGGTTTCACAGATACGCAGTATTTT.

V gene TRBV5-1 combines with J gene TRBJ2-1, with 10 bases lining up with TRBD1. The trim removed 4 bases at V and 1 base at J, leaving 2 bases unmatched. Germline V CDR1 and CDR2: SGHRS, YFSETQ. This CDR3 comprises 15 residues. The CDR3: CASSGTGVSYNEQFF. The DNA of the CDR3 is TGCGCCAGCAGCGGGACAGGGGTTTCCTACAATGAGCAGTTCTTC.

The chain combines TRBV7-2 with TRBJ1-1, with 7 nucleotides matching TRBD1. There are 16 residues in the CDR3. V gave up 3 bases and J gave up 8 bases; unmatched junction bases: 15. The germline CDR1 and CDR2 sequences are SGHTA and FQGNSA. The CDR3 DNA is TGTGCCAGCAGCTTCCTGGGAGGGAGTTGGGGACAGGAAGCTTTCTTT. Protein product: CASSFLGGSWGQEAFF.

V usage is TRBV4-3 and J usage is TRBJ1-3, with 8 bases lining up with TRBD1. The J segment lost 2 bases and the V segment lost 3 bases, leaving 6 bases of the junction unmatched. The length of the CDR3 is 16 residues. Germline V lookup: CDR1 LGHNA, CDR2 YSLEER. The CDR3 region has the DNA TGCGCCAGCAGCCACCCGGACAGGGTAGCTGGAAACACCATATATTTT. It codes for CASSHPDRVAGNTIYF.

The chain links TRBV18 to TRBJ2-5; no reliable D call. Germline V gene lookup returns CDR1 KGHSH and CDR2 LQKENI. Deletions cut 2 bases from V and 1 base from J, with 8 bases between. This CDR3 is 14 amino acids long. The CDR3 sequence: CASSPRELQETQYF. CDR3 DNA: TGTGCCAGCTCACCAAGGGAACTCCAAGAGACCCAGTACTTC.

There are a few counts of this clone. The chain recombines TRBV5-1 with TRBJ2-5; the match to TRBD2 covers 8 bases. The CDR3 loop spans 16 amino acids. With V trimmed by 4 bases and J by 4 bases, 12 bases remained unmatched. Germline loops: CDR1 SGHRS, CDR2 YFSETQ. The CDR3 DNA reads TGCGCCAGCAGCCCGGGCCCAGCGGGAGTGTCAGAGACCCAGTACTTC. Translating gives CASSPGPAGVSETQYF.

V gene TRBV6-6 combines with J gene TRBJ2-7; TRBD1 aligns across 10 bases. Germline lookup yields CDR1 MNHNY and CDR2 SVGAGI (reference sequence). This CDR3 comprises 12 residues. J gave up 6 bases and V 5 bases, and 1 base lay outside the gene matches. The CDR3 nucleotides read TGTGCCAGCAGTCGGACAGGGGGCGAGCAGTACTTC. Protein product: CASSRTGGEQYF.